A selection of T cell receptor beta chains follows, all from one sample in a study of T cell repertoires in cytomegalovirus infection. Their antigen targets remain unknown. TCRdb passed the reads through MiXCR, listing each CDR3 protein once. This table holds roughly 150,000 distinct CDR3 sequences, less than 25% found once. The material was CD8+ T cells from cultured PBMCs, obtained from culture after CMV antigen stimulation. Every receptor here comes from a human donor in good health (CMV status not recorded). Some clones in this sample may be carry-over from other donors' samples. Each CDR3 is given with its conserved first and last residue. D genes are given only for firm matches. Size tells how often a clone was seen (once, few, many) or the class of an expanded clone, and some rows leave it out.

>TRBJ2-1|17|TRBD2|many|TRBV7-8
CASSLIRTSGSSNEQFF
TGTGCCAGCAGCCTAATTCGGACTAGCGGGTCCTCGAATGAGCAGTTCTTC
>TRBJ2-7|16|TRBD2|few|TRBV27
CASSKPGLAGGHEQYF
TGTGCCAGCAGCAAACCGGGACTAGCGGGGGGGCACGAGCAGTACTTC
>TRBJ1-2|15|NA|NA|TRBV12-3/TRBV12-4
CASSSTRDVNYGYTF
TGTGCCAGCAGTTCAACCCGGGATGTTAACTATGGCTACACCTTC
>TRBJ2-3|16|TRBD2|few|TRBV12-3/TRBV12-4
CASSPGLAGRGDTQYF
TGTGCCAGCAGTCCCGGACTAGCGGGTAGGGGAGATACGCAGTATTTT
>TRBJ1-1|13|NA|few|TRBV2
CASSDRTYTEAFF
TGTGCCAGCAGTGATCGCACGTACACTGAAGCTTTCTTT
>TRBJ2-2|15|NA|NA|TRBV12-3/TRBV12-4
CASSFGGPNTGELFF
TGTGCCAGCAGTTTCGGGGGCCCTAACACCGGGGAGCTGTTTTTT
>TRBJ1-6|18|NA|NA|TRBV6-2/TRBV6-3
CASSLNPGTPLKDSPLHF
TGTGCCAGCAGCCTAAATCCTGGGACTCCATTGAAGGATTCACCCCTCCACTTT
>TRBJ1-5|17|NA|NA|TRBV28
CASSLGLSGTSKRPQHF
TGTGCCAGCAGTTTAGGGCTATCCGGGACAAGTAAACGGCCCCAGCATTTT
>TRBJ2-5|16|TRBD2|few|TRBV7-9
CASSGGLAGVQETQYF
TGTGCCAGCAGCGGGGGACTAGCGGGGGTTCAAGAGACCCAGTACTTC
>TRBJ1-6|17|TRBD1|many|TRBV7-9
CASSSHDKTGSGSPLHF
TGTGCCAGCAGCTCCCACGATAAGACAGGGTCGGGATCACCCCTCCACTTT
>TRBJ1-1|15|NA|few|TRBV10-3
CAISETTALNTEAFF
TGTGCCATCAGTGAGACGACAGCTTTGAACACTGAAGCTTTCTTT
>TRBJ2-3|16|NA|few|TRBV7-9
CASSPNWSRSTDTQYF
TGTGCCAGCAGTCCAAATTGGTCCAGAAGCACAGATACGCAGTATTTT
>TRBJ2-7|14|NA|few|TRBV7-9
CASTPRYSSYEQYF
TGTGCCAGCACCCCCAGATACAGCTCCTACGAGCAGTACTTC
>TRBJ1-6|14|NA|few|TRBV27
CASSLVGVGSPLHF
TGTGCCAGCAGTTTAGTAGGGGTGGGGTCACCCCTCCACTTT
>TRBJ2-6|14|NA|few|TRBV6-8
CASSEGSGANVLTF
TGTGCCAGCAGTGAGGGGTCTGGGGCCAACGTCCTGACTTTC
>TRBJ1-2|12|NA|few|TRBV7-2
CASSLANSAYTF
TGTGCCAGCAGCTTAGCGAATTCCGCGTACACCTTC
>TRBJ1-5|15|NA|few|TRBV12-3/TRBV12-4
CASSLTAQGNQPQHF
TGTGCCAGCAGTTTAACGGCGCAGGGGAATCAGCCCCAGCATTTT
>TRBJ1-2|16|TRBD1|few|TRBV7-9
CASSSRDREDRNGYTF
TGTGCCAGCAGCTCCAGGGACAGGGAAGATCGGAATGGCTACACCTTC
>TRBJ1-2|17|TRBD1|NA|TRBV4-1
CASSQTTFEDRRYGYTF
TGCGCCAGCAGCCAAACCACATTCGAGGACAGGCGCTATGGCTACACCTTC
>TRBJ1-2|14|TRBD1|NA|TRBV15
CATIPGQGSNGYTF
TGTGCCACCATCCCCGGACAGGGGTCGAATGGCTACACCTTC
>TRBJ1-1|15|TRBD1|NA|TRBV11-2
CASSSRTGGHTEAFF
TGTGCCAGCAGCTCACGGACAGGGGGCCACACTGAAGCTTTCTTT
>TRBJ1-1|13|NA|many|TRBV7-9
CASSLADGTEAFF
TGTGCCAGCAGCTTAGCGGACGGTACTGAAGCTTTCTTT
>TRBJ2-4|14|TRBD1|NA|TRBV7-6
CASSRGQEKNIQYF
TGTGCCAGCAGCCGAGGACAGGAGAAAAACATTCAGTACTTC
>TRBJ2-7|15|NA|few|TRBV7-2
CASSLVAASSYEQYF
TGTGCCAGCAGCTTAGTCGCAGCCAGCTCCTACGAGCAGTACTTC
>TRBJ2-3|17|NA|NA|TRBV19
CATLGPSGPTSTDTQYF
TGTGCCACCCTAGGCCCCTCCGGGCCAACTAGCACAGATACGCAGTATTTT
>TRBJ2-1|15|TRBD2|NA|TRBV7-8
CASSFTSGVYNEQFF
TGTGCCAGCAGCTTCACTAGCGGGGTCTACAATGAGCAGTTCTTC
>TRBJ1-1|15|TRBD1|few|TRBV6-2/TRBV6-3
CASKERGQGNTEAFF
TGTGCCAGCAAAGAACGGGGACAGGGGAACACTGAAGCTTTCTTT
>TRBJ1-2|13|NA|NA|TRBV6-2/TRBV6-3
CASSRISRDGYTF
TGTGCCAGCAGTCGGATTTCTCGGGATGGCTACACCTTC
>TRBJ2-3|15|TRBD2|NA|TRBV11-2
CASSLAGGRGDTQYF
TGTGCCAGCAGCTTAGCGGGGGGGCGTGGAGATACGCAGTATTTT
>TRBJ2-7|14|NA|NA|TRBV5-1
CASSLGQEYYEQYF
TGCGCCAGCAGCTTGGGTCAGGAATACTACGAGCAGTACTTC
>TRBJ1-2|16|TRBD1|few|TRBV4-1
CASSPTQGEVVYGYTF
TGCGCCAGCAGCCCGACCCAGGGGGAGGTAGTCTATGGCTACACCTTC
>TRBJ2-7|16|TRBD1|few|TRBV6-5
CASSALPGQGSYEQYF
TGTGCCAGCAGTGCGCTCCCGGGACAGGGATCATACGAGCAGTACTTC
>TRBJ2-1|13|TRBD2|few|TRBV7-2
CASSAGLADEQFF
TGTGCCAGCAGCGCCGGACTAGCCGATGAGCAGTTCTTC
>TRBJ2-7|14|NA|NA|TRBV7-6
CASSLGQDSYEQYF
TGTGCCAGCAGCTTAGGCCAGGACAGTTACGAGCAGTACTTC
>TRBJ1-3|13|NA|NA|TRBV6-2/TRBV6-3
CATADRFGNTIYF
TGTGCCACCGCTGACAGATTCGGGAACACCATATATTTT
>TRBJ2-2|14|NA|NA|TRBV6-2/TRBV6-3
CASSYRLDTGELFF
TGTGCCAGCAGTTATCGGCTTGACACCGGGGAGCTGTTTTTT
>TRBJ1-4|15|NA|few|TRBV7-2
CASSLSAGANEKLFF
TGTGCCAGCAGCTTATCCGCCGGTGCTAATGAAAAACTGTTTTTT
>TRBJ1-4|18|TRBD1|few|TRBV6-6
CASSAQGGVKAANEKLFF
TGTGCCAGCAGTGCACAGGGGGGAGTAAAGGCGGCTAATGAAAAACTGTTTTTT
>TRBJ1-1|11|NA|NA|TRBV25-1
CASGTLREAFF
TGTGCCAGCGGGACCCTGCGGGAAGCTTTCTTT